This TCR beta chain was captured by sequencing in a study of T cell responses to AZD1222 COVID-19 vaccine. Study-wide results and limits: Seropositive at baseline were only six or seven AZD1222 recipients. A mostly white British donor set with more females was recruited, and clonal diversity was possibly underestimated. Spike-specific TCR breadth and depth went up after people got two AZD1222 doses. Regions 160-218 and 743-854 held dominance among vaccine-associated CD4 TCRs, which spanned spike.

Repertoires were generated with immunoSEQ multiplex PCR, while TCRdb's copy carries only in-frame clones and drops some. Of around 140,000 clones in the sample, roughly 91% were seen once. On this clone itself: Its antigen is not identified.

The CDR3 loop spans 15 amino acids. From germline, CDR1 is WNHNN and CDR2 SYGVQD (reference sequence). The V gene lost 4 bases and the J gene lost 1 base, with 13 bases spanning the gap. The sequence was collected from an adult in good health. V and J are TRBV10-1 and TRBJ1-1; possibly TRBD1 for D (5 bases). Source: peripheral blood, taken on day 0 of AZD1222 vaccination. Here the CDR3 DNA reads TGCGCCAGCAGTGGCGGAGGGACGGCGAACACTGAAGCTTTCTTT. It codes for CASSGGGTANTEAFF.